The 10 T cell receptor beta chains in this list originate from one sample, sequenced in a study of blood T cell repertoires in COVID-19 (dated by TCRdb to 2020 to 2021). The library was built by means of the immunoSEQ multiplex PCR assay. The table comes from immuneACCESS by way of TCRdb, which keeps in-frame sequences with V and J called. Part of the clones is missing from these tables; in studies checked, under half for an unresolved V gene and the rest for unknown reasons. This sample is represented by 300,000 to 350,000 clones; nearly 90% of them were singletons. 3.5% to 4.5% of the sample is held by the ten biggest clonotypes. The sequenced sample was PBMCs or T cells enriched from blood (not recorded which). The receptors were sampled from a woman younger than 35 with acute COVID-19.

The rearrangement uses TRBV28 and TRBJ2-1, with 11 nucleotides matching TRBD1. V lost 8 bases, J lost 7 bases, and 7 bases stayed unmatched. Germline V gives CDR1 MDHEN, CDR2 SYDVKM. The CDR3 extends over 14 amino acids. Here the CDR3 reads CASYRTGGMNEQFF. In DNA, the CDR3 is TGTGCCAGCTACCGGACAGGGGGCATGAATGAGCAGTTCTTC.

This chain links TRBV19 with TRBJ1-2, with TRBD1 matching 7 bases. Germline V CDR1 and CDR2: LNHDA, SQIVND (reference sequence). The J segment lost 8 bases and the V segment lost 8 bases, leaving 11 bases of the junction unmatched. This CDR3 has 13 residues. The CDR3 DNA is TGTGCCAGTGCCCCGACAGGGACCGGGGGCTACACCTTC. It encodes CASAPTGTGGYTF. Full variable domain (outside the CDR3, taken from reference TRBV19 and TRBJ1-2): DGGITQSPKYLFRKEGQNVTLSCEQNLNHDAMYWYRQDPGQGLRLIYYSQIVNDFQKGDIAEGYSVSREKKESFPLTVTSAQKNPTAFYLCASAPTGTGGYTFGSGTRLTVV.

This clone was counted only a few times. The chain recombines TRBV7-9 with TRBJ2-6, with D possibly matching TRBD2 (5 bases). Trimming took off 3 bases at V and 3 bases at J, with 12 bases between the two ends. Germline assignment: CDR1 SEHNR and CDR2 FQNEAQ (reference sequence). This CDR3 spans 16 amino acids. DNA for the CDR3: TGTGCCAGCAGCTTGAGGGCGAGTGGTGGGGCCAACGTCCTGACTTTC. Amino acids: CASSLRASGGANVLTF.

This clone came up once. J is TRBJ2-3 and V is TRBV27; 9 bases are shared with TRBD1. The germline V gene encodes CDR1 MNHEY and CDR2 SMNVEV (reference sequence). The V segment lost 5 bases and the J segment 1 base; nucleotides outside the gene matches: 13. The CDR3 has 18 residues. CDR3 in DNA: TGTGCCAGCAGTAACAGGGGGCGCCTAGAGTTTCGCACAGATACGCAGTATTTT. The encoded protein is CASSNRGRLEFRTDTQYF.

The chain combines TRBV11-2 with TRBJ1-1; no firm D call. Trimming took off 5 bases at V and 3 bases at J, with 10 bases between the two ends. The CDR3 has 13 amino acids. CDR1 SGHAT and CDR2 FQNNGV come from the germline V gene. The CDR3 nucleotides read TGTGCCAGCAGCGCCGCGTCGGACACTGAAGCTTTCTTT. It yields the protein CASSAASDTEAFF.

V usage is TRBV5-1 and J usage is TRBJ2-3; TRBD2 matches 15 bases. The CDR3 is made up of 17 amino acids. CDR1 is SGHRS and CDR2 is YFSETQ in the germline V gene. V lost 4 bases to trimming and J lost 1 base; unmatched junction nucleotides: 4. Here the CDR3 DNA reads TGCGCCAGCAGCGCGGGACTAGCGGGAGGAGGCACAGATACGCAGTATTTT. Protein sequence: CASSAGLAGGGTDTQYF.

V usage is TRBV28 and J usage is TRBJ1-5; no definite D call. CDR3 length equals 14 residues. V was pared by 4 bases and J by 2 bases, with 9 bases between. Per the germline V gene, CDR1 is MDHEN and CDR2 is SYDVKM. The CDR3: CASSWLGGNQPQHF. Written as DNA, the CDR3 is TGTGCCAGCAGTTGGCTAGGAGGCAATCAGCCCCAGCATTTT.

The chain combines TRBV7-3 with TRBJ1-1; the D gene is possibly TRBD1 (5 bases). Trimming removed 2 bases at V and 0 bases at J, with 13 bases between. Germline CDR1 SGHTA, CDR2 FQGTGA. The CDR3 is 16 amino acids. Here the CDR3 DNA reads TGTGCCAGCAGCTTAGGGGCCGGACCCATGAACACTGAAGCTTTCTTT. Translated, it gives CASSLGAGPMNTEAFF.

This chain connects TRBV25-1 to TRBJ2-7; D uncertain. The CDR3 is made up of 15 amino acids. CDR1 is MGHDK, CDR2 SYGVNS, per germline. Trimming took off 2 bases at V and 2 bases at J, with 13 bases between the two ends. The CDR3 region is CASSENPRAPYEQYF. The CDR3 DNA sequence: TGTGCCAGCAGTGAAAACCCTAGAGCTCCCTACGAGCAGTACTTC.

The J gene is TRBJ1-2, the V gene TRBV5-4, with a possible D match to TRBD1 (6 bases). CDR3 length: 13 residues. V was clipped by 1 base and J by 3 bases, with 7 bases between them. Germline V lookup: CDR1 SGHNT, CDR2 YYREEE (reference sequence). As DNA, the CDR3 is TGTGCCAGCAGCTTGAACAGGGACTATGGCTACACCTTC. Translated, it gives CASSLNRDYGYTF.